This TCR beta chain was observed in a study of control samples from healthy donors and cancer patients. The table came from immunoSEQ multiplex PCR; TCRdb's copy has only in-frame clones and leaves some out. Seen here are some 130,000 clones, about nine tenths observed once, and the top ten hold approximately 7.5%. CDR3 length: 12 residues. The V end was cut by 7 bases, the J end by 6 bases, with 12 bases between. Germline V gives CDR1 GTSNPN, CDR2 SVGIG (reference sequence). The origin of this receptor is a man aged 45-60 years with head and neck cancer. The genes are TRBV30 and TRBJ2-2, with D tentatively TRBD1 (6 bases). The sequencing input was PBMCs. The DNA for the CDR3 is TGTGCCTCCGCGACAGGCCCCGGGGAGCTGTTTTTT. It is translated as CASATGPGELFF.